This paragraph reports one TCR beta chain. Its target is unknown. Some clones are missing from TCRdb's copy, which holds only in-frame ones; the method was immunoSEQ multiplex PCR. The sample lists around 40,000 clones, more than 60% occurring once. Within the ViraFEST assay, antigen-specific CD4+ T cells underwent expansion with viral peptide pools prior to sequencing. Following an approximately eleven-day culture, CD4+ T cells were purified. Between March and December 2020, the person had a SARS-CoV-2 infection that PCR confirmed. At days 3 and 7, half of the medium was exchanged for IL-2 medium. This specimen comes from a study of vaccination effects on CD4 cells after COVID-19. J gave up 6 bases and V 4 bases, and 14 bases lay outside the gene matches. The CDR3 runs to 17 residues. Germline assignment: CDR1 SGHNT and CDR2 YYREEE (reference sequence).

This receptor was identified in a human donor who had a prior SARS-CoV-2 infection. The chain links TRBV5-4 to TRBJ2-1, with TRBD1 identical over 9 bases. The sample in question was CD4+ T cells from PBMCs cultured with a peptide pool, obtained before COVID-19 vaccination. In DNA, the CDR3 is TGTGCCAGCAGCGAGGGATCTTACAGGGGGCTGGTCAATGAGCAGTTCTTC. Translated, it gives CASSEGSYRGLVNEQFF. The whole variable domain, filled in from reference TRBV5-4 and TRBJ2-1, reads ETGVTQSPTHLIKTRGQQVTLRCSSQSGHNTVSWYQQALGQGPQFIFQYYREEENGRGNFPPRFSGLQFPNYSSELNVNALELDDSALYLCASSEGSYRGLVNEQFFGPGTRLTVL.